Shown below are 25 T cell receptor beta chains from a single sample sequenced in a study of a mutant IDH1 vaccine in newly diagnosed glioma. What these receptors recognize is not known. Time point defined: week 35, safety follow-up. It was 300 ug of mutant IDH1 20-mer peptide that made up each vaccine dose, given with topical imiquimod. The table came from immunoSEQ multiplex PCR; TCRdb's copy has only in-frame clones and leaves some out. The data contain over 35,000 clones, roughly 80% of them seen just once; the ten biggest clones take up roughly 4.6%. The material sequenced was PBMCs, taken from a glioma patient whose treatment included an IDH1 peptide vaccine. These TCRs come from a woman aged 45-59 years with glioma.

The V call is TRBV4-1, the J call TRBJ2-7, with a weak D call TRBD2 (5 bases). The CDR3 is made up of 15 amino acids. Trimming removed 3 bases at V and 0 bases at J, with 12 bases between. Germline values: CDR1 MGHRA, CDR2 YSYEKL. CDR3 loop: CASSQETGSSYEQYF. CDR3 nucleotide sequence: TGCGCCAGCAGCCAGGAGACGGGGAGCTCCTACGAGCAGTACTTC.

The sample holds one count of this clone. The gene calls are TRBV7-2 and TRBJ2-2, with D maybe TRBD2 (5 bases). This CDR3 contains 13 residues. The V end lost 3 bases, the J end lost 4 bases, and 6 bases lay between the germline ends. Per the germline V gene, CDR1 is SGHTA and CDR2 is FQGNSA. The CDR3 loop is CASSFGGTGELFF. The CDR3 nucleotides read TGTGCCAGCAGCTTTGGAGGCACCGGGGAGCTGTTTTTT.

CDR3 loop: CSVVPLLTGATPYEQYF. The CDR3 bases are TGCAGCGTTGTCCCCCTCTTGACAGGGGCCACCCCCTACGAGCAGTACTTC. The V gene is TRBV29-1, the J gene TRBJ2-5; 8 bases are a match to TRBD1. The DNA end favors TRBJ2-7, so the J call may be wrong. The germline CDR1 and CDR2 sequences are SQVTM and ANQGSEA. CDR3 length: 17 residues.

V is TRBV18 and J is TRBJ1-2; 7 nucleotides line up with TRBD1. J gave up 6 bases and V 6 bases, and 10 bases lay outside the gene matches. This CDR3 comprises 14 residues. Germline lookup yields CDR1 KGHSH and CDR2 LQKENI. CDR3 sequence reads: CASSPQGDINGYTF. In nucleotides, the CDR3 is TGTGCCAGCTCGCCTCAGGGGGACATCAATGGCTACACCTTC.

The chain links TRBV7-8 to TRBJ1-2; 7 positions agree with TRBD1. Per the germline V gene, CDR1 is SGHVS and CDR2 is FQNEAQ. Trimming at V came to 0 bases and at J to 5 bases, leaving 6 bases not matched to a gene. The CDR3 contains 15 residues. CDR3 sequence reads: CASSLAARGMYGYTF. The CDR3 DNA reads TGTGCCAGCAGCTTAGCGGCCAGGGGGATGTATGGCTACACCTTC.

This clone turned up a few times. The gene calls are TRBV27 and TRBJ1-1; TRBD1 agrees at 9 bases. Germline loops: CDR1 MNHEY, CDR2 SMNVEV (reference sequence). V dropped 6 bases and J dropped 5; count of bases not matched to a gene: 13. The CDR3 length is 16 residues. The CDR3 is CASSPRDRVIWTEAFF. The CDR3 nucleotides read TGTGCCAGCAGCCCCCGGGACAGGGTAATATGGACTGAAGCTTTCTTT.

The chain joins TRBV6-5 to TRBJ1-2, with D maybe TRBD1 (6 bases). This CDR3 contains 15 residues. From germline, CDR1 is MNHEY and CDR2 SVGAGI. The V end was cut by 4 bases, the J end by 4 bases, with 16 bases between. The CDR3 reads CASSSSYRVGYGYTF. The CDR3 DNA sequence: TGTGCCAGCAGTTCCTCTTACAGGGTTGGCTATGGCTACACCTTC.

The chain has TRBV30 and TRBJ2-3, with 11 bases identical to TRBD1. In germline, CDR1 is GTSNPN, CDR2 SVGIG (reference sequence). The junction had 13 bases not matched to a gene; V was cut back by 5 bases and J by 9 bases. The CDR3 spans 15 residues. The DNA for the CDR3 is TGTGCCTGGGGCCCTAGGGACAGGGGGGTTGAGACGCAGTATTTT. Protein product: CAWGPRDRGVETQYF.

The gene calls are TRBV7-6 and TRBJ2-5; D uncertain. CDR1 is SGHVS, CDR2 FNYEAQ, per germline. Trimming pared 1 base from V and 4 bases from J, leaving 4 bases between. The CDR3 totals 12 residues. In nucleotides, the CDR3 is TGTGCCAGCAGCTTAGTGCGAGAGACCCAGTACTTC. This translates into CASSLVRETQYF.

The sample holds one count of this clone. The chain is built from TRBV29-1 and TRBJ2-7, with a weak D call TRBD1 (5 bases). The CDR3 has 13 residues. Germline V gene sequence: CDR1 SQVTM, CDR2 ANQGSEA. V gave up 2 bases and J gave up 2 bases, with 10 bases separating them. CDR3 region: CSVESGQAYEQYF. DNA for the CDR3: TGCAGCGTTGAATCTGGACAAGCCTACGAGCAGTACTTC.

The chain uses TRBV6-5 and TRBJ2-3; TRBD2 matches at 8 bases. The CDR3 is 15 amino acids. Germline V gives CDR1 MNHEY, CDR2 SVGAGI. Germline trimming cut 6 bases from V and 3 bases from J; bases unmatched to any gene: 8. Here the CDR3 reads CASRPGGHRTDTQYF. DNA of the CDR3: TGTGCCAGCAGACCGGGGGGGCATAGGACAGATACGCAGTATTTT.

This rearrangement joins TRBV12-5 to TRBJ1-4; D gene ambiguous. Trimming removed 3 bases from V and 7 bases from J, with 9 bases in between. Germline CDR1 is LGHNT and CDR2 is FRNRAP. CDR3 length equals 13 residues. The CDR3 bases are TGTGCTAGTGGTTTTGCGACATTTGAAAAACTGTTTTTT. Amino acids: CASGFATFEKLFF.

V and J are TRBV5-1 and TRBJ1-1; 9 nucleotides match TRBD1. V trimming: 4 bases; J trimming: 6 bases; junction bases outside the gene matches: 10. The V gene's germline CDR1 is SGHRS and CDR2 YFSETQ. The CDR3 is made up of 15 amino acids. The CDR3 DNA is TGCGCCAGCAGCGCGCAACAGGGGGCAGGGGCTGAAGCTTTCTTT. Its protein product is CASSAQQGAGAEAFF.

This sequence joins TRBV25-1 and TRBJ2-1; tentative D call: TRBD1 (7 bases). Germline-derived CDR1 and CDR2 are MGHDK and SYGVNS. The CDR3 spans 16 residues. The V and J ends lost 5 bases and 5 bases respectively, with 19 bases between them. The CDR3, as DNA: TGTGCCAGCAGTTCGAACCAGGGGGGAAGGGACAATGAGCAGTTCTTC. Translating it yields CASSSNQGGRDNEQFF.

This chain connects TRBV11-2 to TRBJ1-1, with D maybe TRBD1 (6 bases). The CDR3 consists of 13 residues. CDR1 is SGHAT, CDR2 FQNNGV, per germline. V dropped 5 bases and J dropped 8 bases, with 15 bases sitting between them. CDR3 loop: CASSPRDTPEAFF. The CDR3 coding sequence is TGTGCCAGCAGCCCACGGGACACTCCCGAAGCTTTCTTT.

This chain uses TRBV12-5 with TRBJ1-2; no clear D gene. V lost 0 bases and J 13 bases, leaving 12 bases between the germline ends. This CDR3 spans 12 amino acids. The germline gives CDR1 LGHNT, CDR2 FRNRAP. The CDR3 coding sequence is TGTGCTAGTGGTTTGGTAGCGGCCCGCGCCACCTTC. Protein sequence: CASGLVAARATF.

The V call is TRBV29-1, the J call TRBJ2-3, with a tentative D call TRBD1 (5 bases). There are 14 residues in the CDR3. Germline-derived CDR1 and CDR2 are SQVTM and ANQGSEA. Trimming shortened V by 6 bases and J by 4 bases, and 17 bases separated the two germline ends. In DNA, the CDR3 is TGCAGCGTCGAACGGGCCTTAGGGGCAGATACGCAGTATTTT. This encodes CSVERALGADTQYF.

The chain's CDR3 is CASSLGVTSTDTQYF. Here the CDR3 DNA reads TGCGCCAGCAGCTTGGGAGTGACTAGCACAGATACGCAGTATTTT. The chain uses TRBV5-1 and TRBJ2-3; no reliable D call. This CDR3 is 15 amino acids long. The ends were cut back, 0 bases at V and 0 bases at J, with 8 bases in the middle. Germline CDR1 reads SGHRS; CDR2 reads YFSETQ.

This sequence joins TRBV6-6 and TRBJ2-3; D may be TRBD2 (5 bases). Trimming took 6 bases from V and 6 from J, leaving 13 bases between them. CDR1 and CDR2 from the germline V gene are MNHNY and SVGAGI (reference sequence). The CDR3 extends over 13 amino acids. The CDR3 loop is CASRDWRRDTQYF. The DNA for the CDR3 is TGTGCCAGCAGGGACTGGCGGAGGGATACGCAGTATTTT.

This clone was picked up one time. The rearrangement joins TRBV29-1 to TRBJ2-6; a weak D match, TRBD1 (6 bases). There are 15 residues in the CDR3. In germline, CDR1 is SQVTM, CDR2 ANQGSEA. Deletions cut 6 bases from V and 0 bases from J, with 12 bases between. The CDR3 DNA sequence: TGCAGCGTAAGGACAGAAGACTCTGGGGCCAACGTCCTGACTTTC. It translates to CSVRTEDSGANVLTF.

V gene TRBV4-1 combines with J gene TRBJ2-3; 12 nucleotides match TRBD2. Trimming took 6 bases from V and 4 from J; bases not matched to a gene: 2. The germline CDR1 and CDR2 sequences are MGHRA and YSYEKL. The CDR3 is 14 amino acids. CDR3: CASSWTSGADTQYF. DNA of the CDR3: TGCGCCAGCAGTTGGACTAGCGGGGCAGATACGCAGTATTTT.

The CDR3 reads CASRSTGSLYEQYF. Written as DNA, the CDR3 is TGTGCCAGCAGGTCGACAGGGTCTCTGTACGAGCAGTACTTC. V and J are TRBV28 and TRBJ2-7, with 7 bases that match TRBD1. Germline values: CDR1 MDHEN, CDR2 SYDVKM. There are 14 residues in the CDR3. J lost 4 bases, V lost 6 bases, and 9 bases had no gene match.

This clone was counted a single time. V gene TRBV30 combines with J gene TRBJ2-5, with D perhaps TRBD2 (6 bases). The CDR3 covers 13 residues. Germline V CDR1 and CDR2: GTSNPN, SVGIG (reference sequence). Trimming left V 4 bases short and J 4 bases short, with 13 bases between. The CDR3 DNA sequence: TGTGCCTGGAAAGGGACTGTAATAGAGACCCAGTACTTC. Residues: CAWKGTVIETQYF. The full variable domain, completed using reference TRBV30 and TRBJ2-5, is SQTIHQWPATLVQPVGSPLSLECTVEGTSNPNLYWYRQAAGRGLQLLFYSVGIGQISSEVPQNLSASRPQDRQFILSSKKLLLSDSGFYLCAWKGTVIETQYFGPGTRLLVL.

This clone was counted only a few times. The chain is built from TRBV29-1 and TRBJ1-1; D not certain. The V end lost 5 bases, the J end lost 0 bases, and 7 bases lay between the germline ends. CDR3 length: 12 residues. The germline V gene encodes CDR1 SQVTM and CDR2 ANQGSEA. This chain's CDR3 is CSVLIMNTEAFF. The CDR3 DNA sequence: TGCAGCGTTCTAATTATGAACACTGAAGCTTTCTTT.

The chain has TRBV5-1 and TRBJ1-2; 8 bases align to TRBD1. The germline CDR1 and CDR2 sequences are SGHRS and YFSETQ. The V segment lost 0 bases and the J segment 3 bases; nucleotides outside the gene matches: 4. The CDR3 has 15 amino acids. Written as DNA, the CDR3 is TGCGCCAGCAGCTTGGAGCCAGGGGGCGACTATGGCTACACCTTC. Its protein product is CASSLEPGGDYGYTF.